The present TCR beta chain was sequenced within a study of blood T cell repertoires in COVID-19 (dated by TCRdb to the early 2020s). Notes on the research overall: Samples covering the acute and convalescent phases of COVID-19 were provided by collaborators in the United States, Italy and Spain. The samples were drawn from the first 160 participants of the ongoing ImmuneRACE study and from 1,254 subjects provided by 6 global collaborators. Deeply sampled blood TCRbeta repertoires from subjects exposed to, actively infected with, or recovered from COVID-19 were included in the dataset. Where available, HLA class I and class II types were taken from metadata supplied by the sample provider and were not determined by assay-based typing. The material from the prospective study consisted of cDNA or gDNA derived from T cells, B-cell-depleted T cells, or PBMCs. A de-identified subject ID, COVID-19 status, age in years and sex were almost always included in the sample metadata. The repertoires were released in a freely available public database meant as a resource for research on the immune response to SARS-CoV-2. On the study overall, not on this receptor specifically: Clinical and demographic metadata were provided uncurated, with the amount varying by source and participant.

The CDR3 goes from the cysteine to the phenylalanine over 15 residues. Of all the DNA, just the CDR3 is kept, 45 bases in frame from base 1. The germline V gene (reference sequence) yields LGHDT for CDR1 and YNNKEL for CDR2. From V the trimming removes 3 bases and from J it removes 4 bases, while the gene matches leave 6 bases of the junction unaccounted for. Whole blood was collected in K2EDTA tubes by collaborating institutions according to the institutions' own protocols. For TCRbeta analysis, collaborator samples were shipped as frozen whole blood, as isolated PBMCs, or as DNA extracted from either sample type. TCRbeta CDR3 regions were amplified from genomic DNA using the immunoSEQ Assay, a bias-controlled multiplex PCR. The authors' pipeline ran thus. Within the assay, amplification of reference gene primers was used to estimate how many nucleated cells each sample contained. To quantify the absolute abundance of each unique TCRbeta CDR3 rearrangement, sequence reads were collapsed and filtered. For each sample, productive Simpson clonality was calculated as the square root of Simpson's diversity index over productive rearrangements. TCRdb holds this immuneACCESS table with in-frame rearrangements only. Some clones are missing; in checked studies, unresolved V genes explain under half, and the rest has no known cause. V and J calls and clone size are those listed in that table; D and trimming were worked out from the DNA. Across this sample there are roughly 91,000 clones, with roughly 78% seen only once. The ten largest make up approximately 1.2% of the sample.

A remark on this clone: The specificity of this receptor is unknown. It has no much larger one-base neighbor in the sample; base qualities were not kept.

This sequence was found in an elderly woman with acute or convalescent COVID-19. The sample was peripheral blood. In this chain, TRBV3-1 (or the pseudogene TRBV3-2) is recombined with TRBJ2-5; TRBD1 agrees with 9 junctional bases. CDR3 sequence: CASSQDGQGSETQYF. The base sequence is TGTGCCAGCAGCCAGGATGGACAGGGGTCAGAGACCCAGTACTTC.